This paragraph covers one TCR beta chain sequence. What it binds is not known. 13 Jbeta primers and 60 Vbeta primers were used for the PCR. Sequencing used immunoSEQ multiplex PCR; TCRdb keeps in-frame clones, though not all of them. Here the sample spans about 140,000 clones, about 75% being singletons. The data were taken from a study of cytomegalovirus exposure and HLA in healthy donors. Findings and caveats of the study: Some highly shared sequence variants likely arose as a pipeline artifact. In vitro, a few CMV-associated chains proved specific for CMV antigens. TCR beta chains associated with HLA were, in a later analysis, more clonally expanded than equally common others.

The J segment lost 2 bases and the V segment lost 8 bases, leaving 6 bases of the junction unmatched. CDR1 is SNHLY and CDR2 is FYNNEI in the germline V gene. This CDR3 is built from 13 residues. V usage is TRBV2 and J usage is TRBJ2-7, with 7 bases fitting TRBD1. Sequencing was carried out using PBMCs. This sequence was found in a man aged 18 to 29 in good health and CMV-seronegative. CDR3 bases: TGTGCCAGCCGCCGGGACAGCACCTACGAGCAGTACTTC. Translating it yields CASRRDSTYEQYF.